Each of the 21 T cell receptor beta chains below was sequenced from the same sample in a study of blood T cell repertoires in COVID-19. The method was immunoSEQ multiplex PCR; TCRdb's version includes in-frame clones alone and lacks a portion of them. The data show some 260,000 clones, about 80% seen once. Material: PBMCs or T cells enriched from blood (not recorded which). These receptors originate from a man aged 25-40 years with acute COVID-19.

The count of this clone is one. V and J are TRBV18 and TRBJ2-5, with TRBD1 matching over 9 bases. The germline gives CDR1 KGHSH, CDR2 LQKENI. This CDR3 spans 16 amino acids. V dropped 0 bases and J dropped 2; count of bases not matched to a gene: 4. CDR3 loop: CASSPPVGQGQETQYF. CDR3 DNA: TGTGCCAGCTCACCACCCGTGGGACAGGGACAAGAGACCCAGTACTTC.

The count of this clone is one. This sequence joins TRBV5-1 and TRBJ2-5; TRBD2 matches 8 bases. Germline V gene data show CDR1 as SGHRS and CDR2 as YFSETQ. This CDR3 region has 13 residues. The V gene end was trimmed by 7 bases and the J gene end by 1 base; junction bases not matched to a gene: 3. The CDR3 reads CASQRGSQETQYF. As DNA, the CDR3 is TGCGCCAGCCAGCGGGGGAGCCAAGAGACCCAGTACTTC.

J is TRBJ1-1 and V is TRBV27, with 8 bases fitting TRBD1. The CDR3 loop spans 16 amino acids. The trim removed 3 bases at V and 4 bases at J, leaving 10 bases unmatched. Per germline, CDR1 MNHEY and CDR2 SMNVEV (reference sequence). The CDR3 DNA reads TGTGCCAGCAGTTTGCCAGGACAGGGACGAGGCACTGAAGCTTTCTTT. Protein product: CASSLPGQGRGTEAFF.

The rearrangement links TRBV4-2 to TRBJ2-3; 8 bases agree with TRBD2. This CDR3 comprises 16 residues. The V and J ends lost 4 bases and 3 bases, in that order; junction bases with no gene match: 9. Germline V gives CDR1 LGHNA, CDR2 YNFKEQ. CDR3 region: CASSPHGGGQTDTQYF. The CDR3 DNA follows: TGTGCCAGCAGCCCCCACGGGGGGGGCCAAACAGATACGCAGTATTTT.

This clone was recorded only once. This chain joins TRBV18 and TRBJ2-1; TRBD2 agrees at 16 bases. CDR1 is KGHSH and CDR2 is LQKENI in the germline V gene. This CDR3 has 15 residues. V gave up 5 bases and J gave up 7 bases; unmatched junction bases: 2. The CDR3 sequence: CASSSGLAGGNEQFF. The CDR3 DNA sequence: TGTGCCAGCTCATCGGGACTAGCGGGAGGGAATGAGCAGTTCTTC. Full variable domain (missing parts from reference TRBV18 and TRBJ2-1): NAGVMQNPRHLVRRRGQEARLRCSPMKGHSHVYWYRQLPEEGLKFMVYLQKENIIDESGMPKERFSAEFPKEGPSILRIQQVVRGDSAAYFCASSSGLAGGNEQFFGPGTRLTVL.

The J gene is TRBJ1-1, the V gene TRBV9; D perhaps matches TRBD1 (6 bases). CDR1 and CDR2 from the germline V gene are SGDLS and YYNGEE. CDR3 size: 13 residues. Trimming took off 0 bases at V and 7 bases at J, with 10 bases between the two ends. CDR3 amino acids: CASSVAGANEAFF. The CDR3 nucleotides are TGTGCCAGCAGCGTAGCAGGGGCTAATGAAGCTTTCTTT.

The rearrangement joins TRBV7-8 to TRBJ1-4; no clear D. Germline V gene sequence: CDR1 SGHVS, CDR2 FQNEAQ. The CDR3 contains 13 residues. V lost 5 bases and J 8 bases, leaving 12 bases between the germline ends. CDR3 residues: CASSPYREEKLFF. The CDR3 bases are TGTGCCAGCAGCCCATACCGAGAGGAAAAACTGTTTTTT. Full variable domain (rest looked up from reference TRBV7-8 and TRBJ1-4): GAGVSQSPRYKVAKRGQDVALRCDPISGHVSLFWYQQALGQGPEFLTYFQNEAQLDKSGLPSDRFFAERPEGSVSTLKIQRTQQEDSAVYLCASSPYREEKLFFGSGTQLSVL.

The chain is built from TRBV3-1 (or the pseudogene TRBV3-2) and TRBJ2-3; D is undetermined. The germline V and J ends were trimmed by 3 bases and 3 bases, with 19 bases remaining between them. The CDR3 extends over 17 amino acids. Germline V gene lookup returns CDR1 LGHDT and CDR2 YNNKEL (reference sequence). The CDR3 DNA is TGTGCCAGCAGCCAGCTCCAAGTCAAGTTCGGGACAGATACGCAGTATTTT. Its protein is CASSQLQVKFGTDTQYF.

As regards this clone: One junction end does not reproduce the germline sequence, and a read error may be involved. Here the CDR3 reads CASSLRQGSNYGYTF. CDR3 bases: TGTGCCAGCAGCTTGCGACAGGGTAGTAACTATGGCTACACCTTC. The chain uses TRBV5-1 and TRBJ1-2, with 7 bases matching TRBD1. Per the germline V gene, CDR1 is SGHRS and CDR2 is YFSETQ. The CDR3 runs 15 residues. Combining the CDR3 with reference TRBV5-1 and TRBJ1-2 gives the whole variable domain KAGVTQTPRYLIKTRGQQVTLSCSPISGHRSVSWYQQTPGQGLQFLFEYFSETQRNKGNFPGRFSGRQFSNSRSEMNVSTLELGDSALYLCASSLRQGSNYGYTFGSGTRLTVV.

Only a few counts were recorded for this clone. In DNA form, the CDR3 reads TGCGCCAGCAGCTTTTCTGATGGAGCTGAAGCTTTCTTT. It encodes CASSFSDGAEAFF. The V gene is TRBV5-1, the J gene TRBJ1-1; unclear D gene. V lost 2 bases and J 6 bases, leaving 11 bases between the germline ends. Germline CDR1 is SGHRS and CDR2 is YFSETQ. There are 13 residues in the CDR3.

The genes are TRBV5-4 and TRBJ2-3; no definite D call. V was clipped by 0 bases and J by 4 bases, with 6 bases between them. Germline V gives CDR1 SGHNT, CDR2 YYREEE (reference sequence). The CDR3 has 13 amino acids. In nucleotides, the CDR3 is TGTGCCAGCAGCTTGGACCGGGCAGATACGCAGTATTTT. Protein product: CASSLDRADTQYF.

The gene calls are TRBV13 and TRBJ1-1; D remains ambiguous. Trimming took 3 bases from V and 4 from J, leaving 15 bases between them. Germline V gene sequence: CDR1 PRHDT, CDR2 FYEKMQ (reference sequence). CDR3 length: 15 amino acids. DNA for the CDR3: TGTGCCAGCAGCTTTGGTAGAACCGCCCCCACTGAAGCTTTCTTT. Amino acid sequence: CASSFGRTAPTEAFF.

The J gene is TRBJ1-1, the V gene TRBV7-8; no clear D. Trimming stripped 1 base from V and 7 bases from J, with 10 bases between. CDR1 and CDR2 (germline): SGHVS, FQNEAQ. This CDR3 has 13 residues. The CDR3 DNA follows: TGTGCCAGCAGCTTAGGGCCGGGATTTGAAGCTTTCTTT. Translation gives CASSLGPGFEAFF.

The chain recombines TRBV15 with TRBJ2-1; the match to TRBD2 covers 8 bases. Germline V gene lookup returns CDR1 LNHNV and CDR2 YYDKDF (reference sequence). Germline trimming cut 8 bases from V and 15 bases from J; bases unmatched to any gene: 12. The CDR3 spans 12 residues. DNA for the CDR3: TGTGCCACCGGGGGACCGCGGGGGGAGGCGTTCTTC. This codes for CATGGPRGEAFF.

The V and J genes are TRBV5-5 and TRBJ2-7, with no clear D. Germline loops: CDR1 SGHKS, CDR2 YYEKEE (reference sequence). This CDR3 has 11 amino acids. With 7 bases removed from V and 5 bases from J, the gap between germline ends came to 10 bases. The CDR3 spells CASSMLNEQYV. DNA for the CDR3: TGTGCCAGCTCGATGCTAAACGAGCAGTACGTC.

The chain joins TRBV3-1 (or the pseudogene TRBV3-2) to TRBJ1-5; D is perhaps TRBD1 (5 bases). V was clipped by 1 base and J by 7 bases, with 14 bases between them. CDR3 size: 15 residues. Looked up from germline, CDR1 is LGHDT and CDR2 is YNNKEL (reference sequence). The chain's CDR3 is CASSQGSGNAQPQHF. Here the CDR3 DNA reads TGTGCCAGCAGCCAAGGCTCAGGGAATGCCCAGCCCCAGCATTTT.

The genes are TRBV19 and TRBJ2-1, with D tentatively TRBD2 (5 bases). V lost 6 bases to trimming and J lost 8 bases, with 14 bases between them. Germline loops: CDR1 LNHDA, CDR2 SQIVND (reference sequence). There are 13 residues in the CDR3. The CDR3 protein is CASSPGLFDEQFF. The CDR3 coding sequence is TGTGCCAGTAGCCCAGGACTCTTTGATGAGCAGTTCTTC.

V is TRBV6-2 or TRBV6-3 and J is TRBJ2-7; 7 nucleotides align to TRBD2. CDR1 is MNHEY and CDR2 is SVGEGT in the germline V gene. The CDR3 loop spans 13 amino acids. The CDR3 is CASSYLADGRQHV. CDR3 DNA sequence: TGTGCCAGCAGTTACCTAGCGGACGGGAGGCAGCACGTC.

This clone was detected once. V is TRBV11-2 and J is TRBJ1-1; D may be TRBD1 (5 bases). Germline assignment: CDR1 SGHAT and CDR2 FQNNGV. V gave up 5 bases and J gave up 4 bases, with 14 bases separating them. The CDR3 spans 14 residues. The CDR3 coding sequence is TGTGCCAGCAGCCCCGGGGGACGATCCACTGAAGCTTTCTTT. This codes for CASSPGGRSTEAFF.

The chain recombines TRBV10-2 with TRBJ1-1; perhaps TRBD1 as D (6 bases). V lost 7 bases and J lost 4, with 25 bases in between. The CDR3 is made up of 17 amino acids. Germline lookup yields CDR1 WSHSY and CDR2 SAAADI. The CDR3 sequence is CASTPSGQGPSTTEAFF. The CDR3 nucleotides are TGCGCCAGCACCCCAAGCGGCCAGGGGCCAAGTACCACTGAAGCTTTCTTT.

The rearrangement links TRBV9 to TRBJ2-3; a weak D match, TRBD2 (5 bases). V lost 0 bases and J lost 1, with 9 bases in between. Germline V gene data show CDR1 as SGDLS and CDR2 as YYNGEE. The CDR3 has 15 amino acids. The CDR3 coding sequence is TGTGCCAGCAGCGTAGCGGTGGGAGGCACAGATACGCAGTATTTT. Its protein is CASSVAVGGTDTQYF. The variable domain in full, with the rest retrieved from reference TRBV9 and TRBJ2-3, is DSGVTQTPKHLITATGQRVTLRCSPRSGDLSVYWYQQSLDQGLQFLIQYYNGEERAKGNILERFSAQQFPDLHSELNLSSLELGDSALYFCASSVAVGGTDTQYFGPGTRLTVL.